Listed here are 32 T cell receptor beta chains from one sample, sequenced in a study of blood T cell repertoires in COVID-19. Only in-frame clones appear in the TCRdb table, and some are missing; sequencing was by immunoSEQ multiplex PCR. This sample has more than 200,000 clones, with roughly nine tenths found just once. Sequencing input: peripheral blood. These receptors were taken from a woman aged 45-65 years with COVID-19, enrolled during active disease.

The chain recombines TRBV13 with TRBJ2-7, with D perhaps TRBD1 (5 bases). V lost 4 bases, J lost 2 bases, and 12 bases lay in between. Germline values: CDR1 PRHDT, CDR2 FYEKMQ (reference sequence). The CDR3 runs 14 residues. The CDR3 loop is CASSSFQGTYEQYF. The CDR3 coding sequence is TGTGCCAGCAGCTCATTTCAGGGTACCTACGAGCAGTACTTC.

CDR3 residues: CASATGLYNEQFF. The CDR3 DNA reads TGTGCTAGTGCCACGGGTCTTTACAATGAGCAGTTCTTC. The rearrangement uses TRBV12-5 and TRBJ2-1; D is unresolved. V lost 7 bases and J 4 bases, leaving 11 bases between the germline ends. The CDR3 consists of 13 residues. Per the germline V gene, CDR1 is LGHNT and CDR2 is FRNRAP.

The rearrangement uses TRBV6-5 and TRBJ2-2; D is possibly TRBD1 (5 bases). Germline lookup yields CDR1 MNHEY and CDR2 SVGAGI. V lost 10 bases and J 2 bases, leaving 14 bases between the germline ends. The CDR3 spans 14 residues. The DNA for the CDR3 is TGTGCCATCAGGCGACAGTTAAACACCGGGGAGCTGTTTTTT. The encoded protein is CAIRRQLNTGELFF.

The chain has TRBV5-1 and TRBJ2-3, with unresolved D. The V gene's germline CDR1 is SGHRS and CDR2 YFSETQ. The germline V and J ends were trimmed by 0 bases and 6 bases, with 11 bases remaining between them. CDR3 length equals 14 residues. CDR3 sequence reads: CASSLGHRSDTQYF. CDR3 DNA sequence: TGCGCCAGCAGCTTGGGACACCGATCTGATACGCAGTATTTT.

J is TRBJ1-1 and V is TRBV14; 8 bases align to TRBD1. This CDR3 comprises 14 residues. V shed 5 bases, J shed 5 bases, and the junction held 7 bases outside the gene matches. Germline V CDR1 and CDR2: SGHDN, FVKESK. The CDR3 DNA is TGTGCCAGCAGCTTTGTCAGGGGGCTAACTGAAGCTTTCTTT. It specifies CASSFVRGLTEAFF.

This chain's CDR3 is CASSENNAGTEAFF. The CDR3 DNA is TGTGCCAGCAGTGAAAACAATGCGGGAACTGAAGCTTTCTTT. The rearrangement links TRBV2 to TRBJ1-1; D unresolved. This CDR3 has 14 residues. V lost 2 bases and J lost 5, with 12 bases in between. Germline assignment: CDR1 SNHLY and CDR2 FYNNEI.

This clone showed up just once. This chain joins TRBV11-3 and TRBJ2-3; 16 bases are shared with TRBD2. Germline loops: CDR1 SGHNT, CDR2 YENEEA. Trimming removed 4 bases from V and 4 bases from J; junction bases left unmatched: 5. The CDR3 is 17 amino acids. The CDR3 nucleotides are TGTGCCAGCAGCTCACCGGGACTAGCGGGGGGGCCAGATACGCAGTATTTT. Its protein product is CASSSPGLAGGPDTQYF. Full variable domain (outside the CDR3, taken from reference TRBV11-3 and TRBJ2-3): EAGVVQSPRYKIIEKKQPVAFWCNPISGHNTLYWYLQNLGQGPELLIRYENEEAVDDSQLPKDRFSAERLKGVDSTLKIQPAELGDSAVYLCASSSPGLAGGPDTQYFGPGTRLTVL.

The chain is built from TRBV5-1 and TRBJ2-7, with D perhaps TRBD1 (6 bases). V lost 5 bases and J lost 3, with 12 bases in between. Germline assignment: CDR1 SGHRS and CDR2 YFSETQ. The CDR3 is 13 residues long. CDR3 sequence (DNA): TGCGCCAGCAGGGGGGCCCCCGTCTACGAGCAGTACTTC. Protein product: CASRGAPVYEQYF. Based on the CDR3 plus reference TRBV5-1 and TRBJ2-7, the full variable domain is KAGVTQTPRYLIKTRGQQVTLSCSPISGHRSVSWYQQTPGQGLQFLFEYFSETQRNKGNFPGRFSGRQFSNSRSEMNVSTLELGDSALYLCASRGAPVYEQYFGPGTRLTVT.

CDR3 loop: CASSSAILYEQYF. The CDR3, as DNA: TGTGCCAGCAGTTCCGCCATACTCTACGAGCAGTACTTC. The V call is TRBV27, the J call TRBJ2-7, with D uncertain. Trimming took off 4 bases at V and 3 bases at J, with 10 bases between the two ends. Germline lookup yields CDR1 MNHEY and CDR2 SMNVEV (reference sequence). The CDR3 sequence is 13 residues long.

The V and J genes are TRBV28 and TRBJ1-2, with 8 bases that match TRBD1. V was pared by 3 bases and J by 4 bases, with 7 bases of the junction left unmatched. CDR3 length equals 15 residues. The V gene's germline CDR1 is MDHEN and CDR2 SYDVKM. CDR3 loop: CASSFAGGVGYGYTF. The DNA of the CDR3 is TGTGCCAGCAGTTTCGCAGGGGGCGTAGGCTATGGCTACACCTTC.

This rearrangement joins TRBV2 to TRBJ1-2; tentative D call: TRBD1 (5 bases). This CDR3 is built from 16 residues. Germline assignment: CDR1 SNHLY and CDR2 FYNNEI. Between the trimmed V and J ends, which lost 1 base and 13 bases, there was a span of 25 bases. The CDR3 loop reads CASSEGGGKVQVISTF. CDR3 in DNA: TGTGCCAGCAGTGAAGGGGGGGGTAAGGTTCAAGTCATCTCCACCTTC.

CDR3 DNA: TGTGCCAGCAGCTCTGACAGGGTGGTAAACGAGCAGTACTTC. Protein product: CASSSDRVVNEQYF. The chain couples TRBV5-4 to TRBJ2-7, with 7 nucleotides matching TRBD1. The V gene's germline CDR1 is SGHNT and CDR2 YYREEE (reference sequence). This CDR3 is built from 14 residues. Losses at the gene ends were 3 bases for V and 5 bases for J; bases not matched to a gene: 8.

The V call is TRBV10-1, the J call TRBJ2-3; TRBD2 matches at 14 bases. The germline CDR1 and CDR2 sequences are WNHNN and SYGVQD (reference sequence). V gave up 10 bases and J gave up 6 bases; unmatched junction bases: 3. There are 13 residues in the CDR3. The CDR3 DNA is TGCGCCACCCGACTAGCGGGGGGGGATACGCAGTATTTT. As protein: CATRLAGGDTQYF.

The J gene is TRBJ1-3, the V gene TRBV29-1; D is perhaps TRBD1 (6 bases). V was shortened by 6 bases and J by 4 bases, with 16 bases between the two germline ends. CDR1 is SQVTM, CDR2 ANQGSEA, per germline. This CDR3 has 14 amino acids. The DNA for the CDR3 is TGCAGCGTAGGAGGAAGGGGGTCCGGAAACACCATATATTTT. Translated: CSVGGRGSGNTIYF.

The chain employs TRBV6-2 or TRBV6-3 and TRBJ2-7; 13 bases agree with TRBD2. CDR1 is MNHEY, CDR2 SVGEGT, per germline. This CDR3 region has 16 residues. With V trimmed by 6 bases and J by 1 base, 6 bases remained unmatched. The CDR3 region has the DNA TGTGCCAGCAGCCAATCGGGACTAGCGGGGTCCTACGAGCAGTACGTC. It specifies CASSQSGLAGSYEQYV.

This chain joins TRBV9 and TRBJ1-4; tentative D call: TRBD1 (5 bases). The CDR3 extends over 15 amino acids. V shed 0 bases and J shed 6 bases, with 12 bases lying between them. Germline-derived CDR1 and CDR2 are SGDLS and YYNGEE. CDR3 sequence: CASSVGQRGYEKLFF. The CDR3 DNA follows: TGTGCCAGCAGCGTAGGACAAAGGGGATATGAAAAACTGTTTTTT.

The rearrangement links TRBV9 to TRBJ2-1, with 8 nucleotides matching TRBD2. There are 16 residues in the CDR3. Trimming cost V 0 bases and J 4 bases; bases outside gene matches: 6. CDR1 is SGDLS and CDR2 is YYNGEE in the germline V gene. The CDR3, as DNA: TGTGCCAGCAGCGTAGAGGTAGCGGGGCGATACAATGAGCAGTTCTTC. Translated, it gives CASSVEVAGRYNEQFF. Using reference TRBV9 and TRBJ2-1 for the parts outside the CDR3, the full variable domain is DSGVTQTPKHLITATGQRVTLRCSPRSGDLSVYWYQQSLDQGLQFLIQYYNGEERAKGNILERFSAQQFPDLHSELNLSSLELGDSALYFCASSVEVAGRYNEQFFGPGTRLTVL.

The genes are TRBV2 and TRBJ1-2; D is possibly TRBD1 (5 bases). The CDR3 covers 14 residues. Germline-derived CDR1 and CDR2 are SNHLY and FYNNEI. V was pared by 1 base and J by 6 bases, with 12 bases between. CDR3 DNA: TGTGCCAGCAGTGAAGATGGGGGGATGCATGGCTACACCTTC. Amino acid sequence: CASSEDGGMHGYTF. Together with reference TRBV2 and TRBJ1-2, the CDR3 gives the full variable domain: EPEVTQTPSHQVTQMGQEVILRCVPISNHLYFYWYRQILGQKVEFLVSFYNNEISEKSEIFDDQFSVERPDGSNFTLKIRSTKLEDSAMYFCASSEDGGMHGYTFGSGTRLTVV.

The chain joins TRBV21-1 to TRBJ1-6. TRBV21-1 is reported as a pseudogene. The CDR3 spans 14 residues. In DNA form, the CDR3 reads TGTGCCAGCAGCAAAGGGTTGGAGAATTCACCCCTCCACTTT. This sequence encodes CASSKGLENSPLHF.

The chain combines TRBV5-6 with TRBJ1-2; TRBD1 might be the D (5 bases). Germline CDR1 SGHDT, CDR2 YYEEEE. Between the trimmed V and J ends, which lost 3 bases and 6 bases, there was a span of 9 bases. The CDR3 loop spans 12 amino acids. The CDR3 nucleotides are TGTGCCAGCAGCTGGAGGGGCGATGGCTACACCTTC. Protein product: CASSWRGDGYTF.

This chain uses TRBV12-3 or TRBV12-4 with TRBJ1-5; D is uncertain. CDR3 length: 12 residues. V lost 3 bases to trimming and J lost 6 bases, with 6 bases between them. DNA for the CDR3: TGTGCCAGCAGTTTTGAGGGTCAGCCCCAGCATTTT. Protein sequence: CASSFEGQPQHF.

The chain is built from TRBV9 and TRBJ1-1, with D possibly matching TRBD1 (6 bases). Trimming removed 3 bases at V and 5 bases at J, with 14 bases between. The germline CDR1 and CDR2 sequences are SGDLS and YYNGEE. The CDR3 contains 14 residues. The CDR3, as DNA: TGTGCCAGCAGCGCGGACAGTGCTAGGACTGAAGCTTTCTTT. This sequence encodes CASSADSARTEAFF.

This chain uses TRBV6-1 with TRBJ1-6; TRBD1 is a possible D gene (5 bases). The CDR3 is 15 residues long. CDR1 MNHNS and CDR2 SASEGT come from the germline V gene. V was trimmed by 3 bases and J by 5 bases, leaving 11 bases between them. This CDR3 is CASSEWTSDNSPLHF. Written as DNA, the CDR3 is TGTGCCAGCAGTGAGTGGACATCGGATAATTCACCCCTCCACTTT.

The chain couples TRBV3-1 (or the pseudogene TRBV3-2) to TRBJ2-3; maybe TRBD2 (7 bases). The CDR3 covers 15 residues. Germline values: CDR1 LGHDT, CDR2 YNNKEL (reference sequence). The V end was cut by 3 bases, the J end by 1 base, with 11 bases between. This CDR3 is CASSQTGGRTDTQYF. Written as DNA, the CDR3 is TGTGCCAGCAGCCAGACGGGGGGCCGCACAGATACGCAGTATTTT.

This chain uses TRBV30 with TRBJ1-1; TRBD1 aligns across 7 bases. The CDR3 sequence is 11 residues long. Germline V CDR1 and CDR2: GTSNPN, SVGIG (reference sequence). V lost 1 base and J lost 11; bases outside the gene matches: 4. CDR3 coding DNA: TGTGCCTGGAGTGGAGACAGGGCGGCTTTCTTT. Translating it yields CAWSGDRAAFF.

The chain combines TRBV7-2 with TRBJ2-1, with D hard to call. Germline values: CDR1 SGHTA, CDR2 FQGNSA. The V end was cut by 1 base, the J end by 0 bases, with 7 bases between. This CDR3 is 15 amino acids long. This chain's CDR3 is CASSLGPSSYNEQFF. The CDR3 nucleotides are TGTGCCAGCAGCTTAGGGCCTTCCTCCTACAATGAGCAGTTCTTC.

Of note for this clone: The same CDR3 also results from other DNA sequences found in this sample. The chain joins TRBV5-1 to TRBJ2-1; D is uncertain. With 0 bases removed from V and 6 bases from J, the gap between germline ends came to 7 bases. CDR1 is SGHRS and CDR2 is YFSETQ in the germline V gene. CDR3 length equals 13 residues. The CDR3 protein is CASSLGQSNEQFF. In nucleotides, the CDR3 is TGCGCCAGCAGCTTGGGGCAGTCCAATGAGCAGTTCTTC.

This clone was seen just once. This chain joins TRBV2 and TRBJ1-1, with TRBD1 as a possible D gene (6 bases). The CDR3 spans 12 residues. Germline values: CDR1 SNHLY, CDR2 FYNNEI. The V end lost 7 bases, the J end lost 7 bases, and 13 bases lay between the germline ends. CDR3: CASNPGTIEAFF. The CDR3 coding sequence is TGTGCCAGCAACCCCGGGACAATTGAAGCTTTCTTT.

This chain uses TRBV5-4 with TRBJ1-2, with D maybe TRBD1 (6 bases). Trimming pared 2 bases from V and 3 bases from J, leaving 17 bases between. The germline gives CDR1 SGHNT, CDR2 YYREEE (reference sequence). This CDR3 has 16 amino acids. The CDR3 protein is CASSFSRGGWDYGYTF. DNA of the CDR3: TGTGCCAGCAGCTTCTCTAGGGGGGGCTGGGACTATGGCTACACCTTC.

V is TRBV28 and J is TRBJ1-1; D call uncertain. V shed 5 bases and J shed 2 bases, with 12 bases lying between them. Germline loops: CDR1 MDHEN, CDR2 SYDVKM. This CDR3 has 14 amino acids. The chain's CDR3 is CASSRFGINTEAFF. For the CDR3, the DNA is TGTGCCAGCAGTCGCTTCGGGATTAACACTGAAGCTTTCTTT.

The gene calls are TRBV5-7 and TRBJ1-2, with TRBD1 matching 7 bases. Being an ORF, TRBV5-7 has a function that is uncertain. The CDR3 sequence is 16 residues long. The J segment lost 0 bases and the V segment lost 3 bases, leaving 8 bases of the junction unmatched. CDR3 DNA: TGTGCCAGCAGCTGTTGGACAGGATTTACTAACTATGGCTACACCTTC. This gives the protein CASSCWTGFTNYGYTF.

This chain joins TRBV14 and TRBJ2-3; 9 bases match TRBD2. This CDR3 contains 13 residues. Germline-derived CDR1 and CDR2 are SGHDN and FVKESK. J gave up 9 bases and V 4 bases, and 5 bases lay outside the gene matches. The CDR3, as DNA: TGTGCCAGCAGCCGGATGAGCGGGGGGACGCAGTATTTT. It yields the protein CASSRMSGGTQYF.